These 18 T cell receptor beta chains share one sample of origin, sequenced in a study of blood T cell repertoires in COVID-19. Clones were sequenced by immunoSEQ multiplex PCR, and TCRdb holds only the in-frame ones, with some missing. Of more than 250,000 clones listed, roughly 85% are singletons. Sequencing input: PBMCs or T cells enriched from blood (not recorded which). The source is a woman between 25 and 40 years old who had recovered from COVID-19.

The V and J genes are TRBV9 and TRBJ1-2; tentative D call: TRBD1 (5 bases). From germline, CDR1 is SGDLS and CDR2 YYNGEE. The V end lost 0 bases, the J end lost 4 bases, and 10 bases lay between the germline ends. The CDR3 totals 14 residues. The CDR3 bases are TGTGCCAGCAGCGTAGTGAGTCAGGGCTATGGCTACACCTTC. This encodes CASSVVSQGYGYTF.

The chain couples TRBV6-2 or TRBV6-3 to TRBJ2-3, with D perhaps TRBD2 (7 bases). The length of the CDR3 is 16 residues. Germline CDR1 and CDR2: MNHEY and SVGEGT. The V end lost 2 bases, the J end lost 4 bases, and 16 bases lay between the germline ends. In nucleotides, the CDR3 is TGTGCCAGCAGTTACCGACGGGGGGCCGGTCCAGATACGCAGTATTTT. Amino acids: CASSYRRGAGPDTQYF.

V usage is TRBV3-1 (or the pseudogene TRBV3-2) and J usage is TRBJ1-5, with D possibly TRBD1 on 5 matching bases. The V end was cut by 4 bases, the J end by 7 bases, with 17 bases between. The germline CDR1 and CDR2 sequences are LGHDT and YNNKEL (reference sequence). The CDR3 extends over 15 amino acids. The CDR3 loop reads CASSPERGVYQPQHF. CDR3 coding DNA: TGTGCCAGCAGCCCAGAACGGGGGGTATACCAGCCCCAGCATTTT.

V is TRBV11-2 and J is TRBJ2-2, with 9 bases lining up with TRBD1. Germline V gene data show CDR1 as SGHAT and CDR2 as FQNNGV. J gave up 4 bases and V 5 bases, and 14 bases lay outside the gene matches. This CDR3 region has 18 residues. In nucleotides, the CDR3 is TGTGCCAGCAGCCACCGAAAGGGGACAGGGATTGTCACCGGGGAGCTGTTTTTT. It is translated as CASSHRKGTGIVTGELFF.

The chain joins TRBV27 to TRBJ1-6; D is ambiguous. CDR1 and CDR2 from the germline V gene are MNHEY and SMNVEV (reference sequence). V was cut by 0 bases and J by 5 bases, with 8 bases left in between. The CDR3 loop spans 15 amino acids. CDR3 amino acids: CASSLSRPNNSPLHF. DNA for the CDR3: TGTGCCAGCAGTTTATCCAGGCCAAATAATTCACCCCTCCACTTT.

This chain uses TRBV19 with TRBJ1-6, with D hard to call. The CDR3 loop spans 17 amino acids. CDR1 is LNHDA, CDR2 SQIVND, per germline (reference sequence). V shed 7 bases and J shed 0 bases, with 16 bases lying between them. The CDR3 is CASTLGSSSSYNSPLHF. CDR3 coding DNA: TGTGCCAGTACCCTGGGGAGCAGCAGCTCCTATAATTCACCCCTCCACTTT.

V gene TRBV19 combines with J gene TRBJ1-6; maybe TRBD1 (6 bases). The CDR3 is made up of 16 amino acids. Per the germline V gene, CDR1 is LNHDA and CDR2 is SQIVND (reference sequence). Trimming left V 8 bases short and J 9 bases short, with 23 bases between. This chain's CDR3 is CASPEGGGMGSSPLHF. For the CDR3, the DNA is TGTGCCAGTCCCGAGGGGGGGGGCATGGGAAGTTCACCCCTCCACTTT.

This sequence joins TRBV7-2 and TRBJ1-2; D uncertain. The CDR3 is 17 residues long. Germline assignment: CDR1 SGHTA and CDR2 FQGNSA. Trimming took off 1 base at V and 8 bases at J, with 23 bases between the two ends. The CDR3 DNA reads TGTGCCAGCAGCTTAGATCCATCCGGGGTTGGCATTCGCGGCTACACCTTC. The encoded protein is CASSLDPSGVGIRGYTF. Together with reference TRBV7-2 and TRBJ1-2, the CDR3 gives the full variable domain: GAGVSQSPSNKVTEKGKDVELRCDPISGHTALYWYRQSLGQGLEFLIYFQGNSAPDKSGLPSDRFSAERTGGSVSTLTIQRTQQEDSAVYLCASSLDPSGVGIRGYTFGSGTRLTVV.

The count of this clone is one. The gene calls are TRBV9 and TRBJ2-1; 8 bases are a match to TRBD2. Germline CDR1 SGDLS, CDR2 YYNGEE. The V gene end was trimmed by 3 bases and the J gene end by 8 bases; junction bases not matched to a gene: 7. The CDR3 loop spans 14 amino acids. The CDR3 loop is CASSASGTRHEQFF. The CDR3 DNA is TGTGCCAGCAGCGCGTCCGGGACTAGGCATGAGCAGTTCTTC.

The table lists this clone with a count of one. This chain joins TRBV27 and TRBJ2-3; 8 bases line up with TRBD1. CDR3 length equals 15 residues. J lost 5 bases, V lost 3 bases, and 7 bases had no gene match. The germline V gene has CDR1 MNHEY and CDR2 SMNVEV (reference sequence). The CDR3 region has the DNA TGTGCCAGCAGTTTGCTTGGACAGGGAAGAGATACGCAGTATTTT. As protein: CASSLLGQGRDTQYF.

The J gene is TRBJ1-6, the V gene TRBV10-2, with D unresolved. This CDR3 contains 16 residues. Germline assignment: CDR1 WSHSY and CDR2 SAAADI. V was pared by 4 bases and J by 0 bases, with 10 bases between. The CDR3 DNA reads TGCGCCAGCAGTGCGAGAGCGAGCTCCTATAATTCACCCCTCCACTTT. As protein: CASSARASSYNSPLHF.

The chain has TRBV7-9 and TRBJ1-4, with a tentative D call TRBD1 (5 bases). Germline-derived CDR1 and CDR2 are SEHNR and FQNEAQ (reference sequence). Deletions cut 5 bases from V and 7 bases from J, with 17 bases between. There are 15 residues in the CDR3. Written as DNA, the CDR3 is TGTGCCAGCAGCCCGGGGGTGCAGGGTGGTGAAAAACTGTTTTTT. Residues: CASSPGVQGGEKLFF.

DNA for the CDR3: TGTGCCAGTAGTATTCCCCAGGGGGCTTATGGCTACACCTTC. It yields the protein CASSIPQGAYGYTF. The rearrangement uses TRBV19 and TRBJ1-2; 8 nucleotides match TRBD1. CDR3 length equals 14 residues. Per the germline V gene, CDR1 is LNHDA and CDR2 is SQIVND (reference sequence). V lost 3 bases and J lost 5; bases outside the gene matches: 5.

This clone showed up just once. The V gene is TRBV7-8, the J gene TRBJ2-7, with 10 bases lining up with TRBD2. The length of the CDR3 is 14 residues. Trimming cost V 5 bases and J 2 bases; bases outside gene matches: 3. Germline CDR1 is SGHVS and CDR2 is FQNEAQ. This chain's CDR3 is CASSRTSGAYEQYF. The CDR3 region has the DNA TGTGCCAGCAGCCGCACTAGCGGGGCCTACGAGCAGTACTTC.

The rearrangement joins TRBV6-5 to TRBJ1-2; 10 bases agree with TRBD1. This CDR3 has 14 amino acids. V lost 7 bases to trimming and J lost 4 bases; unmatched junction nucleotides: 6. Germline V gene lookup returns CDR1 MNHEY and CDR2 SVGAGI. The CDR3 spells CASNRDRGSYGYTF. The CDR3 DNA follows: TGTGCCAGCAACAGGGACAGGGGCTCCTATGGCTACACCTTC.

The CDR3 nucleotides are TGCAGCGTCCGCGGTTTAGTGCATGCTAGCACAGATACGCAGTATTTT. As protein: CSVRGLVHASTDTQYF. V gene TRBV29-1 combines with J gene TRBJ2-3; no reliable D call. With 6 bases removed from V and 0 bases from J, the gap between germline ends came to 19 bases. Germline V gene sequence: CDR1 SQVTM, CDR2 ANQGSEA. This CDR3 region has 16 residues.

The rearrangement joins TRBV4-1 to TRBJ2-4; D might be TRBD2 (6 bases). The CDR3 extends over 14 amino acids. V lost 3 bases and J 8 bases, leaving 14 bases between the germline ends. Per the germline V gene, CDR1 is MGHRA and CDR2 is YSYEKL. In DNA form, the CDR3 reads TGCGCCAGCAGCCATGTGGAGGGTCGGGACATTCAGTACTTC. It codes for CASSHVEGRDIQYF.

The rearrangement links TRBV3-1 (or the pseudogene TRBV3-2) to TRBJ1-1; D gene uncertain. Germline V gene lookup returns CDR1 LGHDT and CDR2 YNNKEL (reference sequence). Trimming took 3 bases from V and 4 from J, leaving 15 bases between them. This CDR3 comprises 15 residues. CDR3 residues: CASSQSDRRGTEAFF. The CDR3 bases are TGTGCCAGCAGCCAGTCAGACCGCCGGGGCACTGAAGCTTTCTTT.